This TCR beta chain was identified in a study of T cell responses to AZD1222 COVID-19 vaccine. Study-wide results and caveats: Reportedly, close to half of spike-specific TCRs are directed against unmutated variant regions. There were repertoire samples only from the period after the peak T cell response. The study found Spike-specific TCR breadth and depth rose after two AZD1222 doses. Among the donors, most were white British and more were female, and clonal diversity was possibly underestimated.

Repertoires were generated with immunoSEQ multiplex PCR, while TCRdb's copy carries only in-frame clones and drops some. The sample records 35,000 to 55,000 clones, approximately 83% being singletons. A note on this clone: Its antigen remains unidentified.

CDR3 length equals 16 residues. J lost 5 bases, V lost 3 bases, and 8 bases had no gene match. The V gene's germline CDR1 is SGHAT and CDR2 FQNNGV. The sample was peripheral blood, taken on day 0 of AZD1222 vaccination. The TCR originated in an adult in good health. The rearrangement uses TRBV11-2 and TRBJ2-5, with 11 bases that match TRBD2. CDR3 sequence: CASSFSTSGSRETQYF. The DNA of the CDR3 is TGTGCCAGCAGCTTCTCAACTAGCGGGAGCCGTGAGACCCAGTACTTC.